These T cell receptor beta chains were read from a single sample in a study of a mutant IDH1 vaccine in newly diagnosed glioma. Their antigens are not known. Only in-frame clones appear in the TCRdb table, and some are missing; sequencing was by immunoSEQ multiplex PCR. The table includes approximately 110,000 clones, 85% to 90% detected once. The sample was PBMCs, taken from a glioma patient whose treatment included an IDH1 peptide vaccine. Receptors were obtained from a woman aged 45-60 years with glioma. CDR3s include the opening cysteine and the closing phenylalanine or tryptophan. D genes are given only for firm matches. Not all rows give a size; the values are once, few, many and, for expanded clones, a class.

d_call: .
v_call: TRBV2
j_call: TRBJ1-1
clone_size: once
cdr3_aa: CASSEALLLSGAEAFF
cdr3_nt: TGTGCCAGCAGTGAAGCGCTTCTTTTGAGTGGGGCTGAAGCTTTCTTT

d_call: .
v_call: TRBV9
j_call: TRBJ2-2
clone_size: once
cdr3_aa: CASSVEGRRTGELFF
cdr3_nt: TGTGCCAGCAGCGTAGAGGGCCGTAGAACCGGGGAGCTGTTTTTT

d_call: .
v_call: TRBV11-3
j_call: TRBJ2-1
clone_size: .
cdr3_aa: CASSLGLGGNEQFF
cdr3_nt: TGTGCCAGCAGCTTAGGTTTGGGGGGAAATGAGCAGTTCTTC

d_call: TRBD2
v_call: TRBV10-3
j_call: TRBJ2-7
clone_size: few
cdr3_aa: CAISPTSGRSGYEQYF
cdr3_nt: TGTGCCATCAGCCCGACTAGCGGGAGGTCAGGCTACGAGCAGTACTTC

d_call: .
v_call: TRBV6-1
j_call: TRBJ2-1
clone_size: .
cdr3_aa: CASSMPWGEQFF
cdr3_nt: TGTGCCAGCAGTATGCCGTGGGGAGAGCAGTTCTTC

d_call: .
v_call: TRBV7-9
j_call: TRBJ2-4
clone_size: .
cdr3_aa: CASSLSFSQLNIQYF
cdr3_nt: TGTGCCAGCAGCTTATCTTTCTCCCAATTAAACATTCAGTACTTC

d_call: .
v_call: TRBV10-3
j_call: TRBJ1-5
clone_size: .
cdr3_aa: CAISESAGRNQPQHF
cdr3_nt: TGTGCCATCAGTGAGTCGGCAGGGAGGAATCAGCCCCAGCATTTT

d_call: .
v_call: TRBV6-5
j_call: TRBJ2-4
clone_size: .
cdr3_aa: CAMQRLGIQYF
cdr3_nt: TGTGCCATGCAGCGGCTGGGCATTCAGTACTTC

d_call: TRBD1
v_call: TRBV29-1
j_call: TRBJ2-7
clone_size: .
cdr3_aa: CSVPRQGSYEQYF
cdr3_nt: TGCAGCGTTCCCCGACAGGGTAGCTACGAGCAGTACTTC

d_call: .
v_call: TRBV28
j_call: TRBJ1-2
clone_size: .
cdr3_aa: CASSLRGYGYTF
cdr3_nt: TGTGCCAGCAGTTTGCGAGGCTATGGCTACACCTTC

d_call: TRBD1
v_call: TRBV27
j_call: TRBJ1-2
clone_size: .
cdr3_aa: CASSPGTGPSYGYTF
cdr3_nt: TGTGCCAGCAGTCCCGGGACAGGGCCTTCATATGGCTACACCTTC

d_call: TRBD2
v_call: TRBV6-6
j_call: TRBJ2-3
clone_size: .
cdr3_aa: CASSSAIAGDTQYF
cdr3_nt: TGTGCCAGCAGTTCAGCCATAGCGGGAGATACGCAGTATTTT

d_call: TRBD1
v_call: TRBV5-1
j_call: TRBJ1-5
clone_size: .
cdr3_aa: CASSLTGEGNQPQHF
cdr3_nt: TGTGCCAGCAGCTTGACAGGGGAGGGGAATCAGCCCCAGCATTTT

d_call: .
v_call: TRBV11-2
j_call: TRBJ2-7
clone_size: once
cdr3_aa: CASSLSPGYEQYF
cdr3_nt: TGTGCCAGCAGCTTAAGTCCGGGCTACGAGCAGTACTTC

d_call: TRBD2
v_call: TRBV28
j_call: TRBJ2-5
clone_size: once
cdr3_aa: CASAKPGGETQYF
cdr3_nt: TGTGCCAGCGCGAAGCCGGGAGGTGAGACCCAGTACTTC

d_call: .
v_call: TRBV5-1
j_call: TRBJ1-3
clone_size: .
cdr3_aa: CASSLAGVLSSGNTIYF
cdr3_nt: TGCGCCAGCAGCTTGGCGGGGGTCTTAAGCTCTGGAAACACCATATATTTT

d_call: .
v_call: TRBV5-4
j_call: TRBJ2-5
clone_size: .
cdr3_aa: CASSAGTGRGSETQYF
cdr3_nt: TGTGCCAGCAGCGCAGGAACAGGGAGGGGATCAGAGACCCAGTACTTC

d_call: TRBD1
v_call: TRBV9
j_call: TRBJ2-3
clone_size: .
cdr3_aa: CASSPWTGRVNTQYF
cdr3_nt: TGTGCCAGCAGCCCCTGGACAGGTAGGGTGAATACGCAGTATTTT